A selection of T cell receptor beta chains follows, all from one sample in a study of cytomegalovirus exposure and HLA in healthy donors. Libraries were prepared by immunoSEQ multiplex PCR; TCRdb keeps only in-frame clonotypes and omits some of them. The sample carries roughly 130,000 clones, roughly 90% recorded once. The material sequenced was PBMCs. The receptors were sampled from a man aged 18-30 years in good health and CMV-seronegative. CDR3s include the opening cysteine and the closing phenylalanine or tryptophan. D genes are given only for firm matches. Size tells how often a clone was seen (once, few, many) or the class of an expanded clone, and some rows leave it out.

V	size	J	D	CDR3	DNA
TRBV11-1	.	TRBJ1-2	TRBD1	CASSRRGQGHGYTF	TGTGCCAGCAGCCGTCGGGGACAGGGCCATGGCTACACCTTC
TRBV7-9	.	TRBJ2-1	.	CASSAQGRGTNEQFF	TGTGCCAGCAGCGCACAGGGAAGGGGGACCAATGAGCAGTTCTTC
TRBV2	.	TRBJ2-1	TRBD2	CASSEPTSGGTVGEFF	TGTGCCAGCAGTGAACCGACTAGCGGGGGGACAGTGGGGGAGTTCTTC
TRBV6-1	few	TRBJ1-1	.	CASSPRGVGNTEAFF	TGTGCCAGCAGTCCCCGCGGGGTCGGGAACACTGAAGCTTTCTTT
TRBV10-2	.	TRBJ2-6	.	CASSAGSGSGANVLTF	TGCGCCAGCAGTGCAGGGTCTGGCTCTGGGGCCAACGTCCTGACTTTC
TRBV19	.	TRBJ1-4	.	CASTSAATNEKLFF	TGTGCCAGTACGTCCGCAGCAACTAATGAAAAACTGTTTTTT
TRBV6-1	.	TRBJ2-7	.	CASSEVPRSNEQYF	TGTGCCAGCAGTGAAGTCCCGAGAAGCAACGAGCAGTACTTC
TRBV4-3	.	TRBJ2-7	TRBD2	CASSQVVSGGLTYEQYF	TGCGCCAGCAGCCAAGTAGTTAGCGGGGGGCTTACCTACGAGCAGTACTTC
TRBV6-5	.	TRBJ1-4	.	CASRSPGVNEKLFF	TGTGCCAGCAGGTCCCCGGGAGTAAATGAAAAACTGTTTTTT
TRBV28	.	TRBJ2-7	TRBD1	CASSSSWTGRDEQYF	TGTGCCAGCAGTTCATCTTGGACAGGTCGGGACGAGCAGTACTTC
TRBV14	.	TRBJ2-1	.	CASSQDLGTSSYNEQFF	TGTGCCAGCAGCCAAGACTTGGGCACGAGCTCCTACAATGAGCAGTTCTTC
TRBV12-5	.	TRBJ2-7	TRBD1	CASGTGTGGYLSSYEQYF	TGTGCTAGTGGAACCGGGACAGGGGGTTATCTTAGCTCCTACGAGCAGTACTTC
TRBV7-2	.	TRBJ2-5	TRBD1	CASSRDRVVETQYF	TGTGCCAGCAGCCGGGACAGGGTAGTGGAGACCCAGTACTTC
TRBV5-1	.	TRBJ2-5	TRBD2	CASSLALGLAPYQETQYF	TGCGCCAGCAGCTTGGCCCTTGGACTAGCGCCTTACCAAGAGACCCAGTACTTC
TRBV2	.	TRBJ2-5	.	CASSGTAQETQYF	TGTGCCAGCAGTGGGACAGCCCAAGAGACCCAGTACTTC
TRBV7-2	.	TRBJ1-3	.	CASSQALGGNTIYF	TGTGCCAGCAGTCAGGCCCTCGGTGGAAACACCATATATTTT